What follows describes a single TCR beta chain. Its cognate antigen is unknown. This entry comes from a study of T cell responses to AZD1222 COVID-19 vaccine. Study at large: Pooling was applied to second doses at about 4 or about 12 weeks. Study results and caveats: Donors skewed white British and female; clonal diversity was possibly underestimated. Nearly half of the spike-specific TCRs reportedly recognize variant regions that carry no mutations. Only five or six individuals given AZD1222 were seropositive at baseline.

The data were produced by immunoSEQ multiplex PCR, yet TCRdb's version contains in-frame clones alone and is incomplete. The sample carries about 120,000 clones, 80% to 90% recorded once. Trimming pared 5 bases from V and 3 bases from J, leaving 17 bases between. Germline loops: CDR1 SGHVS, CDR2 FQNEAQ. CDR3 length: 15 amino acids. This clonotype originated in an adult in good health. This sample comprised peripheral blood, obtained on day 0 of AZD1222 vaccination. The chain links TRBV7-8 to TRBJ2-7; D might be TRBD1 (6 bases). The chain's CDR3 is CASSVYGTPVYEQYF. The DNA of the CDR3 is TGTGCCAGCAGCGTATACGGGACACCGGTCTACGAGCAGTACTTC.